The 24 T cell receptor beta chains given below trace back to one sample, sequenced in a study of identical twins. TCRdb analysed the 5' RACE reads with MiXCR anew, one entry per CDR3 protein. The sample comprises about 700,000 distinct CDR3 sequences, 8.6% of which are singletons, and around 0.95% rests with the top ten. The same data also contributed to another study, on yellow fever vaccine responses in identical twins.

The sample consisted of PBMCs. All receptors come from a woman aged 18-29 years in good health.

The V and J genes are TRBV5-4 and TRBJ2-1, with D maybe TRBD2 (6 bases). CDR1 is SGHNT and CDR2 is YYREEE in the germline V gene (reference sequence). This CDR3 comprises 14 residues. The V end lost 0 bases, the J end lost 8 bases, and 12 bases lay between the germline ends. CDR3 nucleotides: TGTGCCAGCAGCTTGGCTGGGGGGACCTATGAGCAGTTCTTC. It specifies CASSLAGGTYEQFF.

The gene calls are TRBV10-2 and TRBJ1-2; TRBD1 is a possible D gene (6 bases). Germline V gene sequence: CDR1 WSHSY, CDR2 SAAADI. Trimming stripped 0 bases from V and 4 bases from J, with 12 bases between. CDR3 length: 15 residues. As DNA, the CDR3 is TGCGCCAGCAGTGAGTCGTCAGGGGTCTTCTATGGCTACACCTTC. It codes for CASSESSGVFYGYTF.

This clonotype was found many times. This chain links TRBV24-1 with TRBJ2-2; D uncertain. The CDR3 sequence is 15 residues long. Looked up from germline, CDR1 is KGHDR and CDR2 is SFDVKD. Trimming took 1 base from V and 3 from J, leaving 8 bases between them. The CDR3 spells CATSDFARDTGELFF. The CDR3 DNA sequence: TGTGCCACCAGTGATTTCGCAAGGGACACCGGGGAGCTGTTTTTT.

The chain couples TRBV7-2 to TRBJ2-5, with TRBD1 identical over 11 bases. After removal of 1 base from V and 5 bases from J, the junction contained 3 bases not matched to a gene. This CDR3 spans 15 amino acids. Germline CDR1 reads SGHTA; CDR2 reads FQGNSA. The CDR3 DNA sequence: TGTGCCAGCAGCTTAGGGGGACAGGGGGAGGAGACCCAGTACTTC. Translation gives CASSLGGQGEETQYF.

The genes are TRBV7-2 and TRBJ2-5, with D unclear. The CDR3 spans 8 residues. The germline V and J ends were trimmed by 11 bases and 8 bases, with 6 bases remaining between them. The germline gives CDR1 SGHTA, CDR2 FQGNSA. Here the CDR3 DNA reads TGTGCCCCGGGTACCCAGTACTTC. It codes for CAPGTQYF.

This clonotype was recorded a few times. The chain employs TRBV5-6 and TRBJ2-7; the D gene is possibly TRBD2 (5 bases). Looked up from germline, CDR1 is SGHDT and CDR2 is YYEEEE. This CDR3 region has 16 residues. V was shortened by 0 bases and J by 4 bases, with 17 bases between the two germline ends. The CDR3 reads CASSLALGVERYEQYF. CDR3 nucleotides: TGTGCCAGCAGCTTGGCCTTAGGAGTGGAGCGGTACGAGCAGTACTTC.

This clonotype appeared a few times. The CDR3 nucleotides read TGTGCCAGCAGCAAGTTTCAGGGTGTCGTAGCCAAAAACATTCAGTACTTC. Its protein product is CASSKFQGVVAKNIQYF. V is TRBV7-2 and J is TRBJ2-4, with D maybe TRBD1 (5 bases). Germline CDR1 reads SGHTA; CDR2 reads FQGNSA. This CDR3 region has 17 residues. Trimming shortened V by 5 bases and J by 0 bases, and 17 bases separated the two germline ends.

DNA for the CDR3: TGTGCCAGCAGCTCTAGTGGGGCCGGGAGGAACATTCAGTACTTC. Its translation: CASSSSGAGRNIQYF. This chain connects TRBV13 to TRBJ2-4, with 7 bases identical to TRBD2. The CDR3 has 15 amino acids. From germline, CDR1 is PRHDT and CDR2 FYEKMQ (reference sequence). Losses at the gene ends were 4 bases for V and 7 bases for J; bases not matched to a gene: 10.

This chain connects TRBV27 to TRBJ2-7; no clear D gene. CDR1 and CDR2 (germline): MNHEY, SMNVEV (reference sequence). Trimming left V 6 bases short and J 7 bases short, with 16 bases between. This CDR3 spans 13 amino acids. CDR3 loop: CASSPILAGEQYF. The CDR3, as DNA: TGTGCCAGCAGCCCGATTTTAGCCGGGGAGCAGTACTTC.

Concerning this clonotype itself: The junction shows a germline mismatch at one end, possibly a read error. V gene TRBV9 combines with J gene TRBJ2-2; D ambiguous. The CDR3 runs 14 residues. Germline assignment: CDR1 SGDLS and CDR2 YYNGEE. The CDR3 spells CASTVGGNTGELFF. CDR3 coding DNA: TGTGCCAGCACCGTAGGTGGTAACACCGGGGAGCTGTTTTTT.

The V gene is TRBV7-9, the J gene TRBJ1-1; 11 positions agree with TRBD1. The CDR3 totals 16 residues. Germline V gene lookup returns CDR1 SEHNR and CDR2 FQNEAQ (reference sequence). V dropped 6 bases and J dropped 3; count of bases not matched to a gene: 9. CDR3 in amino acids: CASRGQGAREDTEAFF. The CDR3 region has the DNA TGTGCCAGCAGAGGACAGGGGGCGAGAGAGGACACTGAAGCTTTCTTT.

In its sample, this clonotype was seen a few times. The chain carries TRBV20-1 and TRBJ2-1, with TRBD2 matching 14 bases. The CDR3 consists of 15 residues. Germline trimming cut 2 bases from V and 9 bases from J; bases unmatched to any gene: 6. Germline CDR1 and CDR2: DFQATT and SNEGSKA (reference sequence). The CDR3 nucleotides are TGCAGTGCTAGATCGCCCGGGACTAGCGGGAGTGAGCAGTTCTTC. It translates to CSARSPGTSGSEQFF.

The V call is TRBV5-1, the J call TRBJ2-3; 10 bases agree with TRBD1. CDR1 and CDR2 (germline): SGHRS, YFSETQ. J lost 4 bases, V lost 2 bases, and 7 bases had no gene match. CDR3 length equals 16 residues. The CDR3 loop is CASSFGQGGFSDTQYF. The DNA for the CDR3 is TGCGCCAGCAGCTTCGGACAGGGGGGGTTCTCAGATACGCAGTATTTT.

The CDR3 reads CASNSNTGSDTQYF. In DNA form, the CDR3 reads TGTGCCAGCAACTCAAACACAGGGTCGGATACGCAGTATTTT. The genes are TRBV3-1 and TRBJ2-3, with a tentative D call TRBD1 (6 bases). This CDR3 has 14 residues. Trimming removed 7 bases at V and 6 bases at J, with 17 bases between. Germline assignment: CDR1 LGHDT and CDR2 YNNKEL (reference sequence).

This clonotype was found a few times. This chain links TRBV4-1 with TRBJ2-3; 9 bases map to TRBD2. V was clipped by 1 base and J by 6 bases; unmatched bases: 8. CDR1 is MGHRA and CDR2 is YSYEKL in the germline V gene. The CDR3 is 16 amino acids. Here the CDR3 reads CASSQGGRALWDTQYF. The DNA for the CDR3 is TGCGCCAGCAGCCAAGGCGGGAGGGCCCTCTGGGATACGCAGTATTTT.

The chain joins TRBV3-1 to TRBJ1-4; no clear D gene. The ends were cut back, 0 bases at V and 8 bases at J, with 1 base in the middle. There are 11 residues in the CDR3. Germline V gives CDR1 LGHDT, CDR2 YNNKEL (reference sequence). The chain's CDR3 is CASSQEEKLFF. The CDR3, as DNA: TGTGCCAGCAGCCAAGAGGAAAAACTGTTTTTT.

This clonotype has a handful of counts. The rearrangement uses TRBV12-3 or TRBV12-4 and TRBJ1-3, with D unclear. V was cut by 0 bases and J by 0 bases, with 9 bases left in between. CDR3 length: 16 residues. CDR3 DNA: TGTGCCAGCAGTTTAGCGCGGGCGGGCTCTGGAAACACCATATATTTT. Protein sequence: CASSLARAGSGNTIYF.

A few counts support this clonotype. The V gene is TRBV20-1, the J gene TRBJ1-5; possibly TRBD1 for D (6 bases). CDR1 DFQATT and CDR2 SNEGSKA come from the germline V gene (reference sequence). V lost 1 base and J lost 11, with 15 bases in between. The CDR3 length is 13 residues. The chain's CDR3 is CSARGGQLGAQHF. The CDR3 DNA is TGCAGTGCTAGAGGAGGACAGCTCGGGGCCCAGCATTTT.

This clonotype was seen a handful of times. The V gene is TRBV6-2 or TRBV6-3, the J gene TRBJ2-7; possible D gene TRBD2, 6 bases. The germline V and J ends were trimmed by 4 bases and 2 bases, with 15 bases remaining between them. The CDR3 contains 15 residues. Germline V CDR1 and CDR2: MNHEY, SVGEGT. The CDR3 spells CASSFTGDSAYEQYF. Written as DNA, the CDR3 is TGTGCCAGCAGTTTTACGGGGGACTCCGCCTACGAGCAGTACTTC.

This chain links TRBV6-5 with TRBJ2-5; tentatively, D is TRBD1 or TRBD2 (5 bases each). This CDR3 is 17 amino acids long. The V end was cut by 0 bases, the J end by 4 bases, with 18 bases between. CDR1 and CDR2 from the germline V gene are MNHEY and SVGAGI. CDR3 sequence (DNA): TGTGCCAGCAGTTACTCGGTACGGGGCCGCCGATTAGAGACCCAGTACTTC. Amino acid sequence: CASSYSVRGRRLETQYF.

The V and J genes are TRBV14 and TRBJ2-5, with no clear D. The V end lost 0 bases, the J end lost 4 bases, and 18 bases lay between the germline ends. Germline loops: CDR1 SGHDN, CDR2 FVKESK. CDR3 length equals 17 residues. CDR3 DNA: TGTGCCAGCAGCCAAGATCTTCAGAGCCCTTTGCGAGAGACCCAGTACTTC. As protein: CASSQDLQSPLRETQYF.

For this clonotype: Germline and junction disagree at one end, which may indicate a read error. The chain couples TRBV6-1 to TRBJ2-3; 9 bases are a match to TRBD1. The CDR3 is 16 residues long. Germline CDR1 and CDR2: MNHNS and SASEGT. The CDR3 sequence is CASRPSGQGATETQYF. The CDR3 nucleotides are TGTGCCAGCAGACCTTCGGGACAGGGTGCCACAGAGACGCAGTATTTT.

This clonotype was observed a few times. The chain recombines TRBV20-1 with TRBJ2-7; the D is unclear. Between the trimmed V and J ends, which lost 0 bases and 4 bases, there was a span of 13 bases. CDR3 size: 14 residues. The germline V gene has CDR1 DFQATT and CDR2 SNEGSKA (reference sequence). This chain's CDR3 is CSARDLKSGYEQYF. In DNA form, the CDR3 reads TGCAGTGCTAGAGATCTAAAGTCCGGGTACGAGCAGTACTTC.

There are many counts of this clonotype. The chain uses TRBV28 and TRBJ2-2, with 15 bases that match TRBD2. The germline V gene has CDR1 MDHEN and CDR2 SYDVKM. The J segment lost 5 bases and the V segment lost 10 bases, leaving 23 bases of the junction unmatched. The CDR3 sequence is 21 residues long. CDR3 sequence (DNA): TGTGCCACCCCTCAGGGACGGCCCGGACTAGCGGGGGGGCCGGAGACCGGGGAGCTGTTTTTT. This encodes CATPQGRPGLAGGPETGELFF.